Sequencing of this T cell receptor beta chain was carried out in a study of CD8 T cells in Susac syndrome (dated by TCRdb to about 2019). Study-level background: Whether CD8+ T cell activation and differentiation in Susac syndrome was antigen driven was tested using repertoire sequencing. Clonality of the CD8+ T cell repertoire was compared between roughly 13 healthy donors, approximately 14 Susac syndrome patients and 15 multiple sclerosis patients.

General conclusions and limits of the study: The TCR sequencing and HLA analysis was acknowledged to have included a relatively small number of individuals.

Peripheral blood CD8+ and CD4+ T cells from healthy donors, Susac syndrome patients and multiple sclerosis patients were profiled by high-throughput TCR beta sequencing. The multiple sclerosis controls were treatment-naive patients whose relapsing-remitting disease, either stable or active, fulfilled the revised McDonald criteria. Bulk CD8+ and CD4+ T cells were purified magnetically by negative isolation, whereas CD8+ TEMRA cells were enriched by FACS. Blood was drawn into EDTA tubes, processed within 24 hours, and PBMCs were isolated by density gradient centrifugation. PBMCs intended for TCR sequencing were cryopreserved in liquid nitrogen and were subsequently thawed in a 37 degrees C water bath. A purity of at least 90% was achieved for sorted or isolated CD4+, CD8+ and CD8+ TEMRA cells. CDR1 and CDR2, per the germline V gene, are SGHAT and FQNNGV. After removal of 1 base from V and 5 bases from J, the junction retains 5 bases not matched to a gene. The CDR3 starts with the cysteine, ends with the phenylalanine, and has 15 residues. Only the CDR3 DNA is retained, 45 bases long and in frame from the first base.

RNA was extracted using the RNeasy kit, and roughly 0.5 to 1 microgram was reverse transcribed with random hexamers. The immunoSEQ multiplex PCR assay, which covers 54 Vbeta and 13 Jbeta segments, was used to amplify TCR beta CDR3 regions. PCR amplification bias was corrected using a synthetic template baseline for primer optimization and computational correction. On the study's bioinformatics: Reads were annotated to V, D and J genes according to IMGT and were analyzed with immunoSEQ Analyzer, with only productive sequences retained. Clonality was calculated as one minus the Shannon entropy normalized by log2 of the number of productive unique sequences. For each patient and control, public and private clones were evaluated among the 100 most prevalent clones. Clones were defined as Susac-specific if absent from the healthy and MS cohorts, from around 1,000 published viral clones and from other ImmuneACCESS disease sequences. Using fastp trimming at Q25 and MiXCR clonotype assembly, TCRdb reanalyzed the public sequencing data and kept in-frame beta chains. Every distinct CDR3 protein forms one entry, paired with its most common genes and DNA. The V and J calls were determined by TCRdb, not by the authors. The sample table shows some 300,000 distinct CDR3 sequences, and approximately 85% are seen once. The ten biggest clones cover 0.21% of the sample.

Regarding this clonotype: Its recognized antigen is unknown. No clone much larger than this one lies a single base away; base qualities are absent.

Sequenced input: CD8+ T cells from PBMCs. The chain is made from TRBV11-2 and TRBJ2-3; the junction holds 8 bases that match TRBD2. The sequence came from a human donor with multiple sclerosis. The CDR3 region has the sequence CASSLVREVVDTQYF. The DNA reads TGTGCCAGCAGCTTAGTGCGGGAGGTTGTAGATACGCAGTATTTT.